The T cell receptor beta chain described here comes from a study of T cells in Graves' hyperthyroidism and ophthalmopathy. Study-level information: Initial diagnosis, before any treatment, was when peripheral blood was collected.

Disease duration was under 3 months in the ophthalmopathy patients, who also had a Clinical Activity Score of at least 3 and a NOSPECS grade of at least 4. Amplification of TCR beta CDR3 regions was performed using RNA transcripts as template. HTBI primers drove first-round RT-PCR of the TCR CDR3. Each CDR3 protein is one row after TCRdb ran MiXCR on the multiplex PCR reads. The data hold under 250,000 distinct CDR3 sequences, with 24% observed a single time. Ten or more counts support this clonotype. Germline V gives CDR1 MDHEN, CDR2 SYDVKM. The CDR3 length is 16 residues. V was trimmed by 2 bases and J by 1 base, leaving 14 bases between them.

The specimen sequenced was blood. This TCR was recovered from a woman between 40 and 50 years old with Graves' ophthalmopathy. The rearrangement joins TRBV28 to TRBJ1-1; tentatively, D is TRBD1 (5 bases). CDR3 amino acids: CASSLMAGTANTEAFF. The DNA for the CDR3 is TGTGCCAGCAGTTTAATGGCCGGGACGGCGAACACTGAAGCTTTCTTT.